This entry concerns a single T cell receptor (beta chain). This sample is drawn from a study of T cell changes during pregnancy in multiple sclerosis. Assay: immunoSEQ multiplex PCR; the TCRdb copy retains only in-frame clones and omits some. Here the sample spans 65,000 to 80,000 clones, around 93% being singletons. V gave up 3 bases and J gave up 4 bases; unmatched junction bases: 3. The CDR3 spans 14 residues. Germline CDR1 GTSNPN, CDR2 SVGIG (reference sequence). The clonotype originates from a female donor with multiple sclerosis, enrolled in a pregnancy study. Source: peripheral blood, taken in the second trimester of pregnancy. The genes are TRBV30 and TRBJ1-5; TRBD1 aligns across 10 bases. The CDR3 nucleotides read TGTGCCTGGAGGGGGACAGGGGATAATCAGCCCCAGCATTTT. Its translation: CAWRGTGDNQPQHF.